This TCR beta chain was captured by sequencing in a study of blood T cells in healthy people across ages. Study results and caveats: Naive CD4+ cell counts and diversity both ran higher in long-lived than in aged donors. A roughly linear age-dependent decrease characterized TCR beta diversity per million T cells.

In the case of this clonotype: The antigen remains unidentified.

A J-beta primer mix and a sample-barcoded 5' primer were used in a second PCR of roughly 7 to 12 cycles. TCRdb reanalysed the 5' RACE reads using MiXCR and keeps one entry per CDR3 protein. The sample lists 1.5 million to 2 million distinct CDR3 sequences, approximately 50% occurring once. This CDR3 has 15 residues. Germline assignment: CDR1 DFQATT and CDR2 SNEGSKA (reference sequence). The trim removed 2 bases at V and 7 bases at J, leaving 6 bases unmatched. This TCR was recovered from a woman between 40 and 50 years old in good health. The specimen was blood. The V call is TRBV20-1, the J call TRBJ2-1, with 12 bases identical to TRBD2. CDR3 DNA: TGCAGTGCTAGACATGCTAGCGGGGGGGGGAATGAGCAGTTCTTC. As protein: CSARHASGGGNEQFF.